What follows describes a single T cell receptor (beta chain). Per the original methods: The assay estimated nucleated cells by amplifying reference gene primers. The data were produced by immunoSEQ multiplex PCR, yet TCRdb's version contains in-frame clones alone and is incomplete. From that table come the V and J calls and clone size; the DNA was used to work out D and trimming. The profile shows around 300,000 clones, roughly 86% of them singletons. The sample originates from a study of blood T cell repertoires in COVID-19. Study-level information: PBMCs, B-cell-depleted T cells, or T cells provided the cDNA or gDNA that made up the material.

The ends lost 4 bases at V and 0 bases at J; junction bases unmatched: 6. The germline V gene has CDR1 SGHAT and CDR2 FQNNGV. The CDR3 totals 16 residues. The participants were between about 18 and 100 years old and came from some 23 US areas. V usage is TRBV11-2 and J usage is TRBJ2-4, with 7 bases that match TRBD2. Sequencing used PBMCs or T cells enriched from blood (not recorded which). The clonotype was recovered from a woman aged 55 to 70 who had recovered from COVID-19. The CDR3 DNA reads TGTGCCAGCAGCTCCACTAGCGACCTAGCCAAAAACATTCAGTACTTC. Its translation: CASSSTSDLAKNIQYF.